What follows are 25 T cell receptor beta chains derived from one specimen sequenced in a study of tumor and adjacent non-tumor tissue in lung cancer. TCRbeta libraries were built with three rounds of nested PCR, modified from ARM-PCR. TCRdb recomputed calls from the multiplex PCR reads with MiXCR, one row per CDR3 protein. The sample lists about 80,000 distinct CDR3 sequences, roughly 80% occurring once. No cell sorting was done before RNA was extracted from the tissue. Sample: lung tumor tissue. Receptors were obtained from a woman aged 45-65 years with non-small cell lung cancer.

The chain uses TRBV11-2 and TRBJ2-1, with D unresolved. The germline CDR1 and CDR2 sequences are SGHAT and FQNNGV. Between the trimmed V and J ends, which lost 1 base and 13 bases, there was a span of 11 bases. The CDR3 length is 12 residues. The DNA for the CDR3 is TGTGCCAGCAGCTTAGGGTTATATTACCAGTTCTTC. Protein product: CASSLGLYYQFF.

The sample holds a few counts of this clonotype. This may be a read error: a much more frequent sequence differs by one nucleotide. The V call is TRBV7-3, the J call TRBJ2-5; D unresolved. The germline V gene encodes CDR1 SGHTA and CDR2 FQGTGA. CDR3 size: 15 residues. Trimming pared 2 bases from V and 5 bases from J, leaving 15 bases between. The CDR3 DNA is TGTGCCAGCAGCTTAGATACCGGATCAGCGGAGACCCAGTACTTC. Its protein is CASSLDTGSAETQYF.

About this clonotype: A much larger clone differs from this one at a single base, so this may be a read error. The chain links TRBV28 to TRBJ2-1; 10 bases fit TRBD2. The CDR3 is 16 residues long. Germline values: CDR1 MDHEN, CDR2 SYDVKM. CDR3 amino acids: CASSQRTSGSYKEQFF. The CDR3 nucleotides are TGTGCCAGCAGTCAAAGGACTAGCGGTTCCTACAAAGAGCAGTTCTTC.

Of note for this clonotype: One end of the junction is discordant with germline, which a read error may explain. CDR3 loop: CSLAIRNETYEQYF. CDR3 sequence (DNA): TGCAGCCTTGCCATAAGGAACGAAACCTACGAACAGTACTTC. This sequence joins TRBV29-1 and TRBJ2-7, with unresolved D. Germline-derived CDR1 and CDR2 are SQVTM and ANQGSEA. The CDR3 contains 14 residues.

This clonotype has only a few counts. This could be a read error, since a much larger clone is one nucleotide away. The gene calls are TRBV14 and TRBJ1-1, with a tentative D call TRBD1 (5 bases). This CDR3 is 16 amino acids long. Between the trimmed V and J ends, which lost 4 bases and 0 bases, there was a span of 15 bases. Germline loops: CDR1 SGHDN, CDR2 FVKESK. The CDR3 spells CASSRYQGFMNTEAFF. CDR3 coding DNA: TGTGCCAGCAGCCGATACCAGGGCTTCATGAACACTGAAGCTTTCTTT.

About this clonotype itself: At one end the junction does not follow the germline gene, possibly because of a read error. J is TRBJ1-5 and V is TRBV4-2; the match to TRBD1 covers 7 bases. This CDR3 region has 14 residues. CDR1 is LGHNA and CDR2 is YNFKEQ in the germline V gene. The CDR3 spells CVSIQGTVNQPQHF. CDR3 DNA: TGTGTCAGCATCCAAGGGACAGTAAATCAGCCCCAGCATTTT.

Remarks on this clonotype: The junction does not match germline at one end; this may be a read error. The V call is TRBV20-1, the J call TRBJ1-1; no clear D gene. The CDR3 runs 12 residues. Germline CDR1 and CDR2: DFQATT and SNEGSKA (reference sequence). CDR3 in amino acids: CSVEQGSTESFF. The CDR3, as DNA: TGCAGTGTAGAACAAGGGAGCACTGAATCTTTCTTT.

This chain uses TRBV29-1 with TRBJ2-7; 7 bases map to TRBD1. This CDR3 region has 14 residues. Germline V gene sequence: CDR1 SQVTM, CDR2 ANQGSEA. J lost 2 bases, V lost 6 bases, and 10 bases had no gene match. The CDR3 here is CSVQGIGDTYEQYF. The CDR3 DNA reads TGCAGCGTACAGGGGATAGGGGATACCTACGAGCAGTACTTC.

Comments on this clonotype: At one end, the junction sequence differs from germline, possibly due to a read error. This chain's CDR3 is CASSYSSQGLVSTGKLFF. The DNA for the CDR3 is TGTGCCAGTAGTTACTCCTCCCAGGGACTAGTTAGCACCGGGAAGCTGTTTTTT. The chain has TRBV6-2 or TRBV6-3 and TRBJ2-2; 8 positions agree with TRBD2. Germline values: CDR1 MNHEY, CDR2 SVGEGT. The CDR3 sequence is 18 residues long.

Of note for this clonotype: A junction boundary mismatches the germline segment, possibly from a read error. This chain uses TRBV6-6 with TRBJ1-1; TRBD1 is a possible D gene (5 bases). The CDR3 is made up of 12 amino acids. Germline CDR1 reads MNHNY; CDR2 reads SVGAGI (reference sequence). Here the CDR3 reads CASKGINTEAYF. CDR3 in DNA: TGTGCCAGCAAGGGGATCAATACTGAAGCTTACTTT.

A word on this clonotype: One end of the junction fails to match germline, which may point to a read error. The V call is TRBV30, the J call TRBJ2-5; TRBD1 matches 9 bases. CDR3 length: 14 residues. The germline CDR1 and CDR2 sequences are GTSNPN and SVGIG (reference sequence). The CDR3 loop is CAWSLGTGIETHYF. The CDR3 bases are TGTGCCTGGAGTCTAGGGACAGGGATAGAGACCCACTACTTC.

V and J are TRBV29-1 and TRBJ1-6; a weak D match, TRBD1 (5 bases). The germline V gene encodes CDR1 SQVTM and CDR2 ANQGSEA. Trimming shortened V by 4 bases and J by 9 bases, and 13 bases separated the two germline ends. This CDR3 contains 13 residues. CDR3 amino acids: CSVVDSDSSPLHF. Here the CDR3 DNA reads TGCAGCGTTGTAGACAGTGATAGTTCACCCCTCCACTTT.

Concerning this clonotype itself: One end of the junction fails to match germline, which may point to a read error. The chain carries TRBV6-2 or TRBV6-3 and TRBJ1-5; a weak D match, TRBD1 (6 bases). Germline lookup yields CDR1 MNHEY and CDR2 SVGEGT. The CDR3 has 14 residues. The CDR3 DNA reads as TGTGCCAGCAGTTACGTGGGACAAAAATCAGCCCCAGCATTT. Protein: CASSYVGQKSAPAF.

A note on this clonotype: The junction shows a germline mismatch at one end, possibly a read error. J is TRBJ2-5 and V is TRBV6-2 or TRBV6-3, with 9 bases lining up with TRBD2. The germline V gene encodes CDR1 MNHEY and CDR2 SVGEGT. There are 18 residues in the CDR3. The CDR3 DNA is TGTACCAGCAGCCGGACCCCTCTTTTAGCGGGAGCCCAAGAGACCCAGTACTTC. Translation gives CTSSRTPLLAGAQETQYF.

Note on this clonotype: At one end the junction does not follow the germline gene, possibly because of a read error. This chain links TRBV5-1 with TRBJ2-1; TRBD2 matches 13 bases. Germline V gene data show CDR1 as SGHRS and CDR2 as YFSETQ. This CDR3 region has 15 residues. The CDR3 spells CASSHTSGRGNEQLF. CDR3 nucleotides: TGCGCCAGCAGCCATACTAGCGGGAGGGGGAATGAGCAGTTGTTC.

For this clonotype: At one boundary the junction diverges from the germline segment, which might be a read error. The CDR3 reads CSVIIDNGQFF. CDR3 coding DNA: TGCAGCGTCATCATAGACAATGGGCAGTTCTTC. The chain links TRBV29-1 to TRBJ2-1, with D unclear. Germline V gene data show CDR1 as SQVTM and CDR2 as ANQGSEA. CDR3 length: 11 amino acids.

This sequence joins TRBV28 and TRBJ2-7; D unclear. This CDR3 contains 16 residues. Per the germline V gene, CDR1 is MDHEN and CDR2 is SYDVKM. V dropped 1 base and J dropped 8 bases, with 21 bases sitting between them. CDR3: CASSLYHSGRSYKQYF. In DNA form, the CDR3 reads TGTGCCAGCAGTTTATATCACTCGGGCAGGTCTTACAAGCAGTACTTC.

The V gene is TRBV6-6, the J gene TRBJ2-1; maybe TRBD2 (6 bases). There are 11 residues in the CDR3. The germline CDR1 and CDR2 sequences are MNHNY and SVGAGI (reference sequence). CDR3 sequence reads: CAERGGNEQFF. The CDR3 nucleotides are TGTGCTGAGAGAGGAGGGAATGAGCAGTTCTTC.

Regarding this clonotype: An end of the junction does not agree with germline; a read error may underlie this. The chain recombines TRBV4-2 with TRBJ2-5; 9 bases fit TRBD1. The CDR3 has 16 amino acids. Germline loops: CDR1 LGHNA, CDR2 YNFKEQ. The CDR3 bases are TGTGCCAGCAGCCAAGGGACAGGGGTGGCTCGATGGACCCAGTGCTTT. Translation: CASSQGTGVARWTQCF.

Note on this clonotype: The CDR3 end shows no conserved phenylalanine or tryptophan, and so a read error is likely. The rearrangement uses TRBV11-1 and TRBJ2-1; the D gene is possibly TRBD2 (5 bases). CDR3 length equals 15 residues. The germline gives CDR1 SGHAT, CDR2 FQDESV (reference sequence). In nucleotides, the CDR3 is TGTGCCGGCAGCTTAGGGTGGGAGAACTACAATGAGCAGTTCTTG. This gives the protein CAGSLGWENYNEQFL.

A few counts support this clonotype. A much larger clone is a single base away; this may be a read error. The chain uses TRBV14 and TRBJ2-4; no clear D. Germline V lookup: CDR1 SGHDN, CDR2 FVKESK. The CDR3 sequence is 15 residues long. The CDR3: CASNQDRLGKNIQYF. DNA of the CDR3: TGTGCCAGCAACCAAGACCGGTTAGGCAAAAACATTCAGTACTTC.

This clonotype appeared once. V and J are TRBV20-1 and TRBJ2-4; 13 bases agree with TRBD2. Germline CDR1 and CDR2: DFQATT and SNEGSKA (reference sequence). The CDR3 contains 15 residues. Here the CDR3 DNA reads TGCGGCGGGACTAGCGGGACCCTAGTCAAAAACATTCAGTACTTC. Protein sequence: CGGTSGTLVKNIQYF.

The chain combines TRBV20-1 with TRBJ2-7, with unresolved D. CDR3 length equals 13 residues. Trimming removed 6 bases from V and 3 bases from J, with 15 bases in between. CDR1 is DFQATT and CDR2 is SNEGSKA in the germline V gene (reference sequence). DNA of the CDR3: TGCAGTGCCAGGTGGAACAGAGACTACGAGCAGTACTTC. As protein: CSARWNRDYEQYF.

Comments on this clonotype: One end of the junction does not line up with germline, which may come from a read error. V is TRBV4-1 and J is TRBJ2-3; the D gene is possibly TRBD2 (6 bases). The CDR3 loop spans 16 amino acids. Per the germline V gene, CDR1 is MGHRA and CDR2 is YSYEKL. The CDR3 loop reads CANSQDRVAVVDTQYF. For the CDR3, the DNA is TGCGCCAACAGCCAAGATCGGGTAGCGGTCGTAGATACACAGTATTTT.

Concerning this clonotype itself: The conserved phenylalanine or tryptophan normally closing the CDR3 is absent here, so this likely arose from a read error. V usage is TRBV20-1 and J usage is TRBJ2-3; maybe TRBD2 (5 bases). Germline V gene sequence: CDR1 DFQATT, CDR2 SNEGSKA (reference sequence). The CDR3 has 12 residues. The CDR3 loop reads CSAKKGVDTQYL. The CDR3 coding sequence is TGTAGTGCCAAAAAGGGAGTAGATACGCAGTATTTA.